The present TCR beta chain was sequenced within a study of blood T cell repertoires in COVID-19. V lost 3 bases and J 3 bases, leaving 10 bases between the germline ends. Germline values: CDR1 SGHRS, CDR2 YFSETQ. The CDR3 is made up of 13 amino acids. Method: immunoSEQ multiplex PCR; TCRdb's copy keeps in-frame clones and lacks some. Among 250,000 to 350,000 clones listed, just under 85% were seen once. The sequenced sample was peripheral blood. V is TRBV5-1 and J is TRBJ2-7; D remains unclear. This TCR was recovered from a woman between 50 and 59 years old with active or convalescent COVID-19. The CDR3 reads CASSSPPYYEQYF. Written as DNA, the CDR3 is TGCGCCAGCAGCTCCCCGCCCTACTACGAGCAGTACTTC. Using reference TRBV5-1 and TRBJ2-7 for the parts outside the CDR3, the full variable domain is KAGVTQTPRYLIKTRGQQVTLSCSPISGHRSVSWYQQTPGQGLQFLFEYFSETQRNKGNFPGRFSGRQFSNSRSEMNVSTLELGDSALYLCASSSPPYYEQYFGPGTRLTVT.